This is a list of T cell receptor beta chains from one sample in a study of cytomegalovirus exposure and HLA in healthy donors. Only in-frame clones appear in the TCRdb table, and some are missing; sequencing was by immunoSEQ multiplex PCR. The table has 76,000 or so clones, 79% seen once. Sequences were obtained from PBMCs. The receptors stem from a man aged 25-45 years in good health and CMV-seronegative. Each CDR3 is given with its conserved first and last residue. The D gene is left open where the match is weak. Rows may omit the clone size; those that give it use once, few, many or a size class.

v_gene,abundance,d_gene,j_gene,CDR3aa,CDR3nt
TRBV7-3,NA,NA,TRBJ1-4,CASSLRQATNEKLFF,TGTGCCAGCAGCTTAAGACAAGCAACTAATGAAAAACTGTTTTTT
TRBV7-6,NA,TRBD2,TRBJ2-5,CASSRPGLAGEETQYF,TGTGCCAGCAGCCGTCCGGGACTAGCGGGGGAAGAGACCCAGTACTTC
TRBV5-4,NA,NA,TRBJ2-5,CASSPMGQGETQYF,TGTGCCAGCAGCCCCATGGGGCAGGGTGAGACCCAGTACTTC
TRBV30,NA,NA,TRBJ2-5,CAWRVYRGPTGETQYF,TGTGCCTGGAGGGTCTATAGGGGTCCAACCGGGGAGACCCAGTACTTC
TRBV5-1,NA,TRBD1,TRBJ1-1,CASSSTGESTEAFF,TGCGCCAGCAGCTCGACAGGGGAGAGCACTGAAGCTTTCTTT
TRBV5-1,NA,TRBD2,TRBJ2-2,CASSFSPGTSGGALFF,TGCGCCAGCAGTTTTTCCCCCGGGACTAGCGGGGGGGCCCTGTTTTTT
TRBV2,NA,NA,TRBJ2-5,CASNPPPVETQYF,TGTGCCAGCAACCCCCCTCCGGTGGAGACCCAGTACTTC
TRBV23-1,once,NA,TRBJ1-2,CARGGANYGYTF,TGCGCCAGGGGGGGAGCTAACTATGGCTACACCTTC
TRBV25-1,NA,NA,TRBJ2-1,CASSKTSSRMNNEQFF,TGTGCCAGCAGTAAGACTAGTTCGCGGATGAACAATGAGCAGTTCTTC
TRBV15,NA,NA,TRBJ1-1,CATSRGATRNTEAFF,TGTGCCACCAGCAGAGGTGCCACCAGGAACACTGAAGCTTTCTTT
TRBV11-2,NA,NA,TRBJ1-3,CASSLGPGNTIYF,TGTGCCAGCAGCTTGGGGCCTGGAAACACCATATATTTT
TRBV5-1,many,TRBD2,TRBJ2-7,CASSLEAGGSYEQYF,TGCGCCAGCAGCTTGGAGGCGGGAGGCTCCTACGAGCAGTACTTC
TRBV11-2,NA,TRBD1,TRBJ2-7,CASSPDRVGEQYF,TGTGCCAGCAGCCCTGACAGGGTGGGTGAGCAGTACTTC
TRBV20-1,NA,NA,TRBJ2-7,CSASSGHEQYF,TGCAGTGCTAGCAGTGGGCACGAGCAGTACTTC
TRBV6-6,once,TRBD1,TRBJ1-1,CASSSQGARTEAFF,TGTGCCAGCAGTTCACAGGGGGCAAGGACTGAAGCTTTCTTT
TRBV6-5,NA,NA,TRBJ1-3,CASSSWRGSGNTIYF,TGTGCCAGCAGTTCCTGGCGGGGCTCTGGAAACACCATATATTTT
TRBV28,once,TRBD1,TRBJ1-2,CASSTGTDYGYTF,TGTGCCAGCAGTACCGGGACAGACTATGGCTACACCTTC
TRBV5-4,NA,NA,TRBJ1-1,CASSLFRPNTEAFF,TGTGCCAGCAGCTTGTTCAGGCCCAACACTGAAGCTTTCTTT
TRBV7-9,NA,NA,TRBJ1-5,CSSSRQNQPQHF,TGTTCCAGCAGCCGACAGAATCAGCCCCAGCATTTT
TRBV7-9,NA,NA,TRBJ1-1,CSSSYSNTEAFF,TGTTCCAGCAGCTACAGTAACACTGAAGCTTTCTTT
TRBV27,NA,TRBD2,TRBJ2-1,CASSLLGLADLHEQFF,TGTGCCAGCAGTCTCCTGGGACTAGCGGATCTGCATGAGCAGTTCTTC
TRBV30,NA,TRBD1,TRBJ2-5,CAWERGTARETQYF,TGTGCCTGGGAAAGAGGGACAGCAAGAGAGACCCAGTACTTC
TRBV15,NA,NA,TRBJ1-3,CATSRSPRGSGNTIYF,TGTGCCACCAGCAGGTCCCCCAGGGGTTCTGGAAACACCATATATTTT
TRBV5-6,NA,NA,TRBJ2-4,CASTLLMVGENIQYF,TGTGCCAGCACCTTATTAATGGTGGGAGAAAACATTCAGTACTTC
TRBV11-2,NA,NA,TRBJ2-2,CASSGAGYTGELFF,TGTGCCAGCAGCGGCGCGGGGTACACCGGGGAGCTGTTTTTT
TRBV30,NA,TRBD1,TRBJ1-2,CAWRSQGAQAGYTF,TGTGCCTGGAGGTCCCAGGGGGCTCAGGCTGGCTACACCTTC
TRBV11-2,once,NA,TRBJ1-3,CASSSPGVARNTIYF,TGTGCCAGCAGCTCACCAGGGGTAGCTAGAAACACCATATATTTT
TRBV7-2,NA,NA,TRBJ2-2,CASSPAILRGRGTGELFF,TGTGCCAGCAGCCCCGCAATCCTACGTGGCCGGGGCACCGGGGAGCTGTTTTTT
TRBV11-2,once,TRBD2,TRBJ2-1,CASSFELAGPLNEQFF,TGTGCCAGCAGCTTCGAACTAGCGGGACCCCTCAATGAGCAGTTCTTC
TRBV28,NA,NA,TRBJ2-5,CASSPYVWTGRVKETQYF,TGTGCCAGCAGTCCCTACGTCTGGACAGGGAGGGTGAAAGAGACCCAGTACTTC
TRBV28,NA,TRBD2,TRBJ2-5,CASSARTSGYAAQYF,TGTGCCAGCAGTGCTAGGACTAGCGGGTACGCGGCCCAGTACTTC
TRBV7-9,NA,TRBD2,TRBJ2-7,CASSPPGGGSYEQYF,TGTGCCAGCAGCCCCCCGGGGGGGGGATCCTACGAGCAGTACTTC
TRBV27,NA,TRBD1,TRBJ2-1,CASRGQGAYNEQFF,TGTGCCAGCAGGGGTCAGGGGGCTTACAATGAGCAGTTCTTC
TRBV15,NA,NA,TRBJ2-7,CATSREPESEQYF,TGTGCCACCAGCAGAGAGCCCGAGTCCGAGCAGTACTTC
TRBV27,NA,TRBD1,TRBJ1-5,CASRAGQSSNQPQHF,TGTGCCAGCAGGGCGGGACAGTCGAGCAATCAGCCCCAGCATTTT
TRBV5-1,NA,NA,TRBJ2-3,CASSWVLGNGRTQYF,TGCGCCAGCAGCTGGGTACTCGGAAATGGGCGTACGCAGTATTTT
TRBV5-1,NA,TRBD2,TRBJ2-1,CASSLDWGGFNEQFF,TGCGCCAGCAGCTTGGATTGGGGGGGATTCAATGAGCAGTTCTTC